These 12 T cell receptor beta chains were all obtained from the same sample, sequenced in a study of T-cell reconstitution after alpha-beta-depleted transplantation in children. Researchers prepared the TCRbeta library using unique molecular identifiers, the study reports. MiXCR, applied by TCRdb to the PCR reads, yields one record per CDR3 protein. Among around 100,000 distinct CDR3 sequences listed, 7% to 8% were seen once. Here the sequenced sample was PBMCs, taken before TCRalphabeta/CD19-depleted stem cell transplant. These receptors originate from a boy aged 2 to 10 with acute lymphoblastic leukemia, due to receive a stem cell transplant.

This clonotype was counted many times. V gene TRBV5-6 combines with J gene TRBJ2-2; D is ambiguous. The V gene's germline CDR1 is SGHDT and CDR2 YYEEEE. There are 16 residues in the CDR3. V lost 3 bases and J lost 2, with 14 bases in between. The CDR3 is CASSSLQGFNTGELFF. The DNA for the CDR3 is TGTGCCAGCAGCTCCCTCCAAGGATTTAACACCGGGGAGCTGTTTTTT.

The chain carries TRBV20-1 and TRBJ1-1, with 8 nucleotides matching TRBD1. The length of the CDR3 is 14 residues. The J segment lost 3 bases and the V segment lost 3 bases, leaving 6 bases of the junction unmatched. Germline V CDR1 and CDR2: DFQATT, SNEGSKA (reference sequence). The CDR3 loop is CSARRTGRDTEAFF. CDR3 nucleotide sequence: TGCAGTGCTAGGCGGACAGGGAGGGACACTGAAGCTTTCTTT.

The chain combines TRBV2 with TRBJ1-2; no firm D call. Germline loops: CDR1 SNHLY, CDR2 FYNNEI. V was cut by 7 bases and J by 4 bases, with 7 bases left in between. The CDR3 runs 11 residues. The CDR3 loop reads CASTESYGYTF. CDR3 DNA: TGTGCCAGCACAGAGAGCTATGGCTACACCTTC.

This clonotype has a count of ten or more. The gene calls are TRBV7-6 and TRBJ2-7, with D unresolved. Germline V gene sequence: CDR1 SGHVS, CDR2 FNYEAQ. The V and J ends lost 7 bases and 3 bases respectively, with 4 bases between them. CDR3 length: 10 residues. Here the CDR3 DNA reads TGTGCCAGCACCCACTACGAGCAGTACTTC. Residues: CASTHYEQYF.

This clonotype turned up a few times. The rearrangement links TRBV6-6 to TRBJ2-7, with D unclear. V was pared by 6 bases and J by 3 bases, with 12 bases between. The CDR3 runs 13 residues. Germline V gene lookup returns CDR1 MNHNY and CDR2 SVGAGI (reference sequence). This CDR3 is CASSPWPGYEQYF. The CDR3 bases are TGTGCCAGCAGCCCCTGGCCCGGCTACGAGCAGTACTTC.

The rearrangement links TRBV12-3 or TRBV12-4 to TRBJ2-2; D unresolved. V was cut by 8 bases and J by 3 bases, with 10 bases left in between. The CDR3 totals 13 residues. CDR3 in DNA: TGTGCCAGCCCCAAGACTGACACCGGGGAGCTGTTTTTT. Its protein is CASPKTDTGELFF.

In this sample, this clonotype turned up a few times. This chain joins TRBV5-5 and TRBJ2-3; 9 nucleotides align to TRBD1. Germline V gives CDR1 SGHKS, CDR2 YYEKEE (reference sequence). CDR3 size: 16 residues. V gave up 4 bases and J gave up 5 bases; unmatched junction bases: 11. CDR3: CASSIGTGNRLDTQYF. The CDR3 region has the DNA TGTGCCAGCAGCATAGGGACAGGGAATCGATTAGATACGCAGTATTTT.

J is TRBJ2-3 and V is TRBV20-1; 9 nucleotides agree with TRBD2. Germline V lookup: CDR1 DFQATT, CDR2 SNEGSKA (reference sequence). The J segment lost 8 bases and the V segment lost 1 base, leaving 10 bases of the junction unmatched. This CDR3 spans 15 amino acids. This chain's CDR3 is CSARGRGGRALTQYF. CDR3 in DNA: TGCAGTGCTAGAGGGCGGGGGGGCCGTGCCCTTACGCAGTATTTT.

This clonotype was counted many times. The V and J genes are TRBV7-2 and TRBJ1-1; D not resolved. V lost 6 bases and J 0 bases, leaving 11 bases between the germline ends. Germline assignment: CDR1 SGHTA and CDR2 FQGNSA. The CDR3 sequence is 14 residues long. This chain's CDR3 is CASRINMLNTEAFF. CDR3 DNA: TGTGCCAGCAGGATAAACATGTTGAACACTGAAGCTTTCTTT.

This clonotype was detected only a few times. The chain links TRBV4-1 to TRBJ2-6; D gene unclear. Per the germline V gene, CDR1 is MGHRA and CDR2 is YSYEKL. Trimming stripped 2 bases from V and 3 bases from J, with 8 bases between. This CDR3 spans 15 amino acids. The chain's CDR3 is CASSQPWGGANVLTF. The CDR3 DNA is TGCGCCAGCAGCCAACCTTGGGGTGGGGCCAACGTCCTGACTTTC.

The chain uses TRBV5-6 and TRBJ2-2; D not resolved. The CDR3 consists of 13 residues. V lost 4 bases to trimming and J lost 5 bases, with 9 bases between them. Germline V gives CDR1 SGHDT, CDR2 YYEEEE. The CDR3 bases are TGTGCCAGCAGCCTCAGCCCGACCGGGGAGCTGTTTTTT. Translated, it gives CASSLSPTGELFF. Using reference TRBV5-6 and TRBJ2-2 for the parts outside the CDR3, the full variable domain is DAGVTQSPTHLIKTRGQQVTLRCSPKSGHDTVSWYQQALGQGPQFIFQYYEEEERQRGNFPDRFSGHQFPNYSSELNVNALLLGDSALYLCASSLSPTGELFFGEGSRLTVL.

The genes are TRBV4-3 and TRBJ2-7, with D tentatively TRBD1 or TRBD2 (6 bases each). V gave up 3 bases and J gave up 4 bases, with 16 bases separating them. The CDR3 sequence is 15 residues long. Germline values: CDR1 LGHNA, CDR2 YSLEER. The DNA for the CDR3 is TGCGCCAGCAGCCAGGTTCCAGGGGAGGCTTACGAGCAGTACTTC. It translates to CASSQVPGEAYEQYF.